The sequence of this T cell receptor (beta chain) was determined in a study of OX40 agonist ivuxolimab in advanced cancers. Background on the study: The diagnoses of dose-escalation patients were hepatocellular carcinoma, melanoma, renal cell or head and neck cancer.

Per germline, CDR1 SGHDT and CDR2 YYEEEE. With 1 base clipped from V and 0 bases from J, the junction kept 4 bases outside the gene matches. CDR3 length: 16 residues. TCRdb's copy holds only in-frame clones and misses some; the assay was immunoSEQ multiplex PCR. This sample has some 100,000 clones, with approximately 91% found just once. This rearrangement joins TRBV5-6 to TRBJ2-1, with 7 bases aligning to TRBD2. This TCR was sampled from an adult with an advanced solid tumor such as melanoma, head and neck, liver or kidney cancer. Specimen: CD4+ or CD8+ T cells sorted from blood, collected in a trial of the OX40 agonist ivuxolimab. In DNA, the CDR3 is TGTGCCAGCAGCTTGATGCGGGGGAGCTCCTACAATGAGCAGTTCTTC. It yields the protein CASSLMRGSSYNEQFF.